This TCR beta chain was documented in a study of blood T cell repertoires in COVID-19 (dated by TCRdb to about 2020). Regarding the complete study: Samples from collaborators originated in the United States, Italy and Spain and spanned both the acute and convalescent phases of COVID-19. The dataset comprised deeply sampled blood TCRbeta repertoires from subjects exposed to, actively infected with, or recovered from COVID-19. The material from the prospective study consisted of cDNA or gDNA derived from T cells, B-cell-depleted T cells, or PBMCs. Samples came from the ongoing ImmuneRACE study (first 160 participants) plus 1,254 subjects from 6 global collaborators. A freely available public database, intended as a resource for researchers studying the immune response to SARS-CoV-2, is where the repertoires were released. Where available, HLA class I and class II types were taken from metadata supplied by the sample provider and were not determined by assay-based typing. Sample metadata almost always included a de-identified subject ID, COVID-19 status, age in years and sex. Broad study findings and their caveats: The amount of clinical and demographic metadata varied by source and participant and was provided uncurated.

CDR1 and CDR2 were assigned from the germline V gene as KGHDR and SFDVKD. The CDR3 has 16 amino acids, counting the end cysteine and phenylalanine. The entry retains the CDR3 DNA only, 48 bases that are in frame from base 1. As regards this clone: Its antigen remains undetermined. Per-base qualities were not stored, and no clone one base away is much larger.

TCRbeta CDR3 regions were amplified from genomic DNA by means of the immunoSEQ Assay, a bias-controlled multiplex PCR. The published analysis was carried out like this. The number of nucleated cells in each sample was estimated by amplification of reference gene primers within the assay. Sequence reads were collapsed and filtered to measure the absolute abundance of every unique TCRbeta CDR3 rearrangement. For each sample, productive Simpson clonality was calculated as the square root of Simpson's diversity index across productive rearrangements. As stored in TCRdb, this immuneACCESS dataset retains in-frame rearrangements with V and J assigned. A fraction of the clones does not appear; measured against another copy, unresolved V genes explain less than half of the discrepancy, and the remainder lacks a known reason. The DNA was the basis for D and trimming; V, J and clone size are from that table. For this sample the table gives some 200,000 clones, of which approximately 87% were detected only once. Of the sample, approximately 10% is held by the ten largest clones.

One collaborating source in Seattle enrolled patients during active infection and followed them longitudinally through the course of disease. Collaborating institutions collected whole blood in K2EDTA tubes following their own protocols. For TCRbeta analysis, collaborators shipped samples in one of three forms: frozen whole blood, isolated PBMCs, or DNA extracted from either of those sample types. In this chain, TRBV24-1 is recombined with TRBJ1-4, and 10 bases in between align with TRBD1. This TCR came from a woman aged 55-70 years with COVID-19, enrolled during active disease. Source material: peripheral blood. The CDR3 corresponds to CATGTGQGESNEKLFF. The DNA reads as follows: TGTGCAACCGGGACCGGACAGGGGGAATCTAATGAAAAACTGTTTTTT.